This TCR beta chain was retrieved from a study of human T cells and chemical hapten exposure. Study-wide background: Sensitization applied 2% DPC to about 2 cm by about 2 cm of upper inner arm skin. The upper back received 0.01% DPC by patch testing, with results read at 6 days. The patients were mostly female; they had alopecia areata, totalis or universalis. It was small differences in pooled library volume that mainly caused per-sample TCR yields to vary.

Only a few counts were recorded for this clonotype. Regarding time point: pre-sensitization, week 0. The treatment denotes: therapeutic diphenylcyclopropenone sensitization with weekly scalp DPC. TCRdb re-derived calls from the RACE reads in MiXCR, one entry per CDR3 protein. The repertoire holds approximately 57,000 distinct CDR3 sequences, with approximately 9.9% as singletons. The CDR3 covers 16 residues. Germline V gene data show CDR1 as KGHSH and CDR2 as LQKENI. V shed 2 bases and J shed 0 bases, with 11 bases lying between them. The chain couples TRBV18 to TRBJ1-5; tentative D call: TRBD1 (5 bases). Specimen: whole blood, collected in connection with sensitization to the hapten diphenylcyclopropenone (DPC). This sequence originates from a man aged 35-49 years with alopecia areata. Some clones in this sample may be carry-over from other donors' samples. The CDR3 sequence: CASSPGTGDSNQPQHF. CDR3 in DNA: TGTGCCAGCTCACCAGGAACGGGGGATAGCAATCAGCCCCAGCATTTT.